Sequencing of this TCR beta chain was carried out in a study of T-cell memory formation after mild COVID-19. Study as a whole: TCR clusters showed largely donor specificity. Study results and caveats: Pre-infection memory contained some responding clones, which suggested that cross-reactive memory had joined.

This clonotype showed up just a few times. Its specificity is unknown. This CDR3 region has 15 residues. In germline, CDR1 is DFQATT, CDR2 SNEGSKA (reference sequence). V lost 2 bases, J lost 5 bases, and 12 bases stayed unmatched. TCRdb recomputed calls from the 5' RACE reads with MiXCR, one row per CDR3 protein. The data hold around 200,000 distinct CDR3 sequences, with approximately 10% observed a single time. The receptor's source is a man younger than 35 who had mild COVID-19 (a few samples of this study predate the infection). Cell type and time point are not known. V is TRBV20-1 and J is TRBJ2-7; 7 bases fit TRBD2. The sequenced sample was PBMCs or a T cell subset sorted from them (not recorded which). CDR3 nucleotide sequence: TGCAGTGCTAGAAATTCGGGGGGACGGTTCGACGAGCAGTACTTC. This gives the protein CSARNSGGRFDEQYF.